The entry that follows covers one T cell receptor (beta chain) sequence. What it recognizes is unknown. This record comes from a study of Tregs in tolerant kidney transplant recipients. Background on the study: The nonmyeloablative bone marrow transplants came from related graft donors, with transient mixed chimerism. Recipient Tregs were cultured more than 15 days with activated donor B cells and IL-2. Sorting after B cell culture yielded CD25+CD127- and 4-1BB+CD40L- CD4+ cells.

CDR3 length: 16 amino acids. From germline, CDR1 is SGHRS and CDR2 YFSETQ. V shed 4 bases and J shed 3 bases, with 19 bases lying between them. Broader study findings: Tolerant patients' donor-specific Tregs expanded beyond overall Tregs, suggesting antigen-driven growth.

Libraries were prepared by immunoSEQ multiplex PCR; TCRdb keeps only in-frame clonotypes and omits some of them. Among around 9,700 clones listed, more than 75% were seen once. This chain links TRBV5-1 with TRBJ1-1; a possible D gene is TRBD1 (6 bases). The sequencing here drew on Tregs from blood cultured with allogeneic cells, taken before the transplant. The receptor comes from a human patient who received a combined kidney and bone marrow transplant. The CDR3 DNA reads as TGCGCCAGCAGCCCCTCCCGTTTCTCAGGGGACACTGAAGCTTTCTTT. Its protein is CASSPSRFSGDTEAFF.